This T cell receptor (beta chain) originates from a study of PD-1 blockade in classical Hodgkin lymphoma. Study-wide background: A 3 mg/kg intravenous dose of nivolumab was received by patients every 2 weeks.

The repertoire was sequenced with immunoSEQ multiplex PCR; TCRdb's copy has only in-frame clones and lacks some. The sample contains tens of thousands of clones, about nine tenths of which appear only once. Comment on this clone: Its antigen is undetermined. The junction differs from germline at one of its ends, possibly a read error.

Every one of the patients relapsed after autologous stem cell transplantation (brentuximab vedotin exposure was variable). The CDR3 has 15 amino acids. Germline V gene sequence: CDR1 SNHLY, CDR2 FYNNEI. Overall study findings and caveats: The authors have not defined what causes the repertoire differences, possibly disease activity or prior therapy.

The V call is TRBV2, the J call TRBJ2-3; TRBD2 matches at 13 bases. The TCR sequence derives from a human donor with classical Hodgkin lymphoma. Sample: peripheral blood mononuclear cells (PBMCs), taken at baseline. DNA of the CDR3: TGTGCGAGCAGGGGGGGACTAGCGGGATTGGATACGCAGTATTTT. Its translation: CASRGGLAGLDTQYF.